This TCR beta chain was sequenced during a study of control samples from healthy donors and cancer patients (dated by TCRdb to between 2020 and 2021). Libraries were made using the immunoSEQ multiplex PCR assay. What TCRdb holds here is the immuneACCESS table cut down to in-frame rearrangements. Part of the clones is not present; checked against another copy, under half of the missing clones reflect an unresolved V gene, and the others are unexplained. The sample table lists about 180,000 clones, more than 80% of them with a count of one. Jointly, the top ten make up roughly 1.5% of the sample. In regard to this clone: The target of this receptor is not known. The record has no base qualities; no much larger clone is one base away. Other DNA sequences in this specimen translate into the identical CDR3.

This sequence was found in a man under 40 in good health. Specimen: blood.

In nucleotides, the sequence is TGCGCCAGCAGCTTAGGGGGCTCTGGGGCCAACGTCCTGACTTTC. It translates as CASSLGGSGANVLTF. Recombination connected TRBV5-1 to TRBJ2-6; TRBD1 is possibly the D segment (6 matching bases). The CDR3 holds 15 amino acids from the cysteine to the phenylalanine. Only the CDR3 DNA stays, 45 bases, in frame from base 1. CDR1 and CDR2, looked up from the germline V gene, are SGHRS and YFSETQ. V is reduced by 2 bases and J by 0 bases, leaving a spacing of 6 bases between them.